This T cell receptor beta chain stems from a study of blood T cell repertoires in COVID-19. The CDR3 contains 13 residues. Unmatched junction bases numbered 3, after V lost 5 bases and J lost 4 bases. Germline-derived CDR1 and CDR2 are SGHRS and YFSETQ. Those enrolled, adults aged roughly 18 to 95 years, came from about two dozen US areas. Donors of Cohort 3 who recovered were those that had two negative PCRs, clearance, or symptom resolution. Produced via immunoSEQ multiplex PCR; TCRdb's table is partial and in-frame only. The sample has roughly 180,000 clones; around 83% are singletons. The chain recombines TRBV5-1 with TRBJ2-3, with 8 bases identical to TRBD1. Sequences were obtained from PBMCs or T cells enriched from blood (not recorded which). This clonotype originated in a man aged 35 to 55 who had recovered from COVID-19. CDR3 residues: CASRQGVADTQYF. Written as DNA, the CDR3 is TGCGCCAGCAGACAGGGGGTAGCAGATACGCAGTATTTT.